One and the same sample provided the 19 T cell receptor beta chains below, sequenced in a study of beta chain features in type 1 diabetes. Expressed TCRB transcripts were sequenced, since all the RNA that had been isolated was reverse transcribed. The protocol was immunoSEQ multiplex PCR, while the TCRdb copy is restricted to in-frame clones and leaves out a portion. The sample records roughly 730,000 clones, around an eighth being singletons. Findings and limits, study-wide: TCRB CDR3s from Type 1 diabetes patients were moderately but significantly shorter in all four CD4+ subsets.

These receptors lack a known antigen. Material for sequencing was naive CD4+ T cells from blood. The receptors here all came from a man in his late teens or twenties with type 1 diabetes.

CDR3 nucleotides: TGTGCCAGCAGCTCCCGATTGACAGGGGAAACTGAAGCTTTCTTT. The encoded protein is CASSSRLTGETEAFF. The chain carries TRBV7-9 and TRBJ1-1, with 8 bases fitting TRBD1. J gave up 5 bases and V 4 bases, and 9 bases lay outside the gene matches. CDR3 length: 15 residues. Germline assignment: CDR1 SEHNR and CDR2 FQNEAQ (reference sequence).

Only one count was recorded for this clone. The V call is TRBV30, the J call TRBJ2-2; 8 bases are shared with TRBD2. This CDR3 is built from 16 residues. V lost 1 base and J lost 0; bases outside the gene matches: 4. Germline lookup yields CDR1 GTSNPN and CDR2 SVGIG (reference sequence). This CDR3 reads CAWSGSGGPNTGELFF. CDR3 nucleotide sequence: TGTGCCTGGAGTGGGAGCGGGGGACCGAACACCGGGGAGCTGTTTTTT.

CDR3 sequence (DNA): TGTGCCAGCAGCCAACAGAGCAATCAGCCCCAGCATTTT. Protein sequence: CASSQQSNQPQHF. V usage is TRBV11-1 and J usage is TRBJ1-5; D call uncertain. The CDR3 is 13 residues long. V lost 5 bases and J lost 1, with 6 bases in between. Germline assignment: CDR1 SGHAT and CDR2 FQDESV (reference sequence).

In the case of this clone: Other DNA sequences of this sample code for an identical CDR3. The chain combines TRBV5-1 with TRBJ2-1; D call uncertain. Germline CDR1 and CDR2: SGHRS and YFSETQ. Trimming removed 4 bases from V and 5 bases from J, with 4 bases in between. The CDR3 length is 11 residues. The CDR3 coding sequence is TGCGCCAGCAGCCGTGACAATGAGCAGTTCTTC. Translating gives CASSRDNEQFF.

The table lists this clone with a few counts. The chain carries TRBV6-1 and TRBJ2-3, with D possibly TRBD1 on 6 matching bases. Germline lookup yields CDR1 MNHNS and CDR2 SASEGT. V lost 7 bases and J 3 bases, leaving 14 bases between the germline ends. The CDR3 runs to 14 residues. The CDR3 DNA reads TGTGCCAGCACGCGGACAGACACTACAGATACGCAGTATTTT. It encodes CASTRTDTTDTQYF.

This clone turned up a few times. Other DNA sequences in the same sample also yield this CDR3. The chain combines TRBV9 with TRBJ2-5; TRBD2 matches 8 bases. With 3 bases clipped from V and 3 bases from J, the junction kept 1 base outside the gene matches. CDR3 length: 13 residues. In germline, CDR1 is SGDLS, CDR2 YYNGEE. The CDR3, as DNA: TGTGCCAGCAGCGCCGGGGGGGAAGAGACCCAGTACTTC. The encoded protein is CASSAGGEETQYF.

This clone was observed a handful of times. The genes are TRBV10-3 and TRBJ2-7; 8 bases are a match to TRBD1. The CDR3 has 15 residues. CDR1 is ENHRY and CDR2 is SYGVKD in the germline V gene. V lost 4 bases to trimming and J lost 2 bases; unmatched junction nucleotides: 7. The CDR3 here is CAISGKGQGAYEQYF. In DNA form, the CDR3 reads TGTGCCATCAGTGGTAAAGGACAGGGAGCCTACGAGCAGTACTTC.

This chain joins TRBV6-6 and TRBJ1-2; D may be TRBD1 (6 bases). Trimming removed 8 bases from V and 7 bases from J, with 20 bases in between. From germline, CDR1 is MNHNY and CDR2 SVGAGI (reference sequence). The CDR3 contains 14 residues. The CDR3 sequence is CASGRGGPLSGYTF. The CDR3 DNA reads TGTGCCAGCGGTCGGGGGGGGCCATTGAGTGGCTACACCTTC.

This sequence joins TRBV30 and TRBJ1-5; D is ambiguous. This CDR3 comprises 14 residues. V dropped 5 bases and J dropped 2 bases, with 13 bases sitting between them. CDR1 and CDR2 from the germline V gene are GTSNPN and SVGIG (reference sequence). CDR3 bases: TGTGCCTGGCAGCGAGGGTCCGGCAATCAGCCCCAGCATTTT. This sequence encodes CAWQRGSGNQPQHF.

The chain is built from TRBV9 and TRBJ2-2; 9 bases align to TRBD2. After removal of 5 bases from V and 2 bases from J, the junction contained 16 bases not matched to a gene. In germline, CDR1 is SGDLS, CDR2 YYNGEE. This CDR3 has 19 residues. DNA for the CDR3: TGTGCCAGCAGAGTTGAGGGACTAGCAGGTGGTCTAAACACCGGGGAGCTGTTTTTT. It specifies CASRVEGLAGGLNTGELFF.

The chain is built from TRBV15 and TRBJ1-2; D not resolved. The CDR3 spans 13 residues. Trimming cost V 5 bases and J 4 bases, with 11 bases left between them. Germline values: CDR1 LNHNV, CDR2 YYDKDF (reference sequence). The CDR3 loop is CATSSMEGYGYTF. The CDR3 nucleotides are TGTGCCACCAGCTCGATGGAGGGCTATGGCTACACCTTC. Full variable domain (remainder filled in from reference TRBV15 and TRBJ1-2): DAMVIQNPRYQVTQFGKPVTLSCSQTLNHNVMYWYQQKSSQAPKLLFHYYDKDFNNEADTPDNFQSRRPNTSFCFLDIRSPGLGDTAMYLCATSSMEGYGYTFGSGTRLTVV.

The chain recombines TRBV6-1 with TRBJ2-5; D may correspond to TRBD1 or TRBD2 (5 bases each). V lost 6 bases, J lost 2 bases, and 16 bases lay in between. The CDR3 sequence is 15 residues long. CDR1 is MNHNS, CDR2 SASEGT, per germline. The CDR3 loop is CASSPQRGGQETQYF. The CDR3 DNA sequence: TGTGCCAGCAGCCCCCAGAGGGGTGGTCAAGAGACCCAGTACTTC.

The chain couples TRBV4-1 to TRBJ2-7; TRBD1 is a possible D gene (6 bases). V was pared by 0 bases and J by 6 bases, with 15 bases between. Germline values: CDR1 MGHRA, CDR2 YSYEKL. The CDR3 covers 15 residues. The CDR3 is CASSQESYLGGEQYF. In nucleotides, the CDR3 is TGCGCCAGCAGCCAAGAGAGTTACTTAGGGGGCGAGCAGTACTTC.

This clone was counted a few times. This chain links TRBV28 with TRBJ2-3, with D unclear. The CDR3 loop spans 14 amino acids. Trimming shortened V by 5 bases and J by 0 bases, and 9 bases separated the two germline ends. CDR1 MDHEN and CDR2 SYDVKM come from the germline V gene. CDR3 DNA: TGTGCCAGCAGTCCCCCCCCGAGCACAGATACGCAGTATTTT. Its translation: CASSPPPSTDTQYF.

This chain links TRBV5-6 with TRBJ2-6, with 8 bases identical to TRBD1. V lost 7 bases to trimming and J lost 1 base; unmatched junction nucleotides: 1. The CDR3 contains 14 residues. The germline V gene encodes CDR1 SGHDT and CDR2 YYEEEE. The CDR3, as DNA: TGTGCCAGCCGGGACAGGTCTGGGGCCAACGTCCTGACTTTC. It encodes CASRDRSGANVLTF.

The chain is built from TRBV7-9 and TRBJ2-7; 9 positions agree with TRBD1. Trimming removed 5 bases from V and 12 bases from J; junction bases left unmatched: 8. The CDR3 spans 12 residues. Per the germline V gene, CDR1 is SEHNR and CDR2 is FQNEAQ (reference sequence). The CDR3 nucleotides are TGTGCCAGCAGCGGAGCCCGGGACAGGGCGTACTTC. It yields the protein CASSGARDRAYF.

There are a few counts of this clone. CDR3 sequence: CAWSGGRGGLVDTQYF. CDR3 coding DNA: TGTGCCTGGAGTGGCGGCCGAGGGGGCCTGGTGGATACGCAGTATTTT. The V gene is TRBV30, the J gene TRBJ2-3, with TRBD1 matching over 7 bases. Per germline, CDR1 GTSNPN and CDR2 SVGIG (reference sequence). The CDR3 runs to 16 residues. Losses at the gene ends were 1 base for V and 6 bases for J; bases not matched to a gene: 13.

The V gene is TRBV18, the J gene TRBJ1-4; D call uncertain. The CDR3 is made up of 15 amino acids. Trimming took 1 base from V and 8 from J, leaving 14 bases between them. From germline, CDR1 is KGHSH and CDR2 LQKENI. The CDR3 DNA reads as TGTGCCAGCTCACCACGAGGACGGCAAGAAGAAAAACTGTTTTTT. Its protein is CASSPRGRQEEKLFF.

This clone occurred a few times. CDR3 loop: CASSLNRGISNQPQHF. The CDR3 DNA follows: TGCGCCAGCAGTCTGAACAGGGGTATTAGCAATCAGCCCCAGCATTTT. The chain employs TRBV23-1 and TRBJ1-5; 7 bases line up with TRBD1. TRBV23-1 falls under the ORF class, with uncertain function. Trimming removed 4 bases from V and 0 bases from J; junction bases left unmatched: 6. CDR3 size: 16 residues.